This T cell receptor (beta chain) was captured by sequencing in a study of control samples from healthy donors and cancer patients. The sample holds a few counts of this clone. The germline gives CDR1 SGHDT, CDR2 YYEEEE. Losses at the gene ends were 4 bases for V and 7 bases for J; bases not matched to a gene: 11. CDR3 length: 15 amino acids. Profiled with immunoSEQ multiplex PCR; TCRdb holds only in-frame clones, not every one. The data show 50,000 to 65,000 clones, roughly 90% seen once. The V and J genes are TRBV5-6 and TRBJ1-2; TRBD1 matches 9 bases. The TCR sequence derives from a man aged 25 to 40 with colorectal cancer. The sequenced material came from PBMCs. CDR3 bases: TGTGCCAGCAGCCCCTGGGACAGGGAGCTCCTTGGCTACACCTTC. Its protein product is CASSPWDRELLGYTF.